The T cell receptor beta chain described here comes from a study of CD8+ T cells in alopecia areata. Noted treatment: oral pan-JAK inhibitor, 5-10 mg twice daily. V gave up 1 base and J gave up 4 bases, with 5 bases separating them. This CDR3 is 13 amino acids long. Looked up from germline, CDR1 is MGHDK and CDR2 is SYGVNS. Reverse transcribed after extraction, RNA yielded cDNA as the sequencing template. Profiled with immunoSEQ multiplex PCR; TCRdb holds only in-frame clones, not every one. The table records 150,000 or so clones, 70% to 90% of them present only once. This clone was seen only once. The chain combines TRBV25-1 with TRBJ2-1; D gene uncertain. This clonotype originated in a human donor with alopecia areata. The sample consisted of CD8+ T cells sorted from blood, taken at week 4, from a patient treated with tofacitinib. CDR3 in DNA: TGTGCCAGCAGTGAATCCGCTTACAATGAGCAGTTCTTC. Its translation is CASSESAYNEQFF.